These 27 T cell receptor beta chains originate from one sample sequenced in a study of shared clonotypes between healthy human individuals. The data were produced by immunoSEQ multiplex PCR, yet TCRdb's version contains in-frame clones alone and is incomplete. The table includes 2 million to 2.5 million clones, 90% to 97% detected once. The sequencing input was naive CD4+ T cells sorted from blood. Subset defined: CD45RA+ positively selected. These receptors all stem from a man aged 18 to 30 in good health.

Worth noting for this clone: The sample contains more than one DNA sequence encoding this CDR3. This chain connects TRBV15 to TRBJ1-1, with unresolved D. This CDR3 region has 13 residues. Germline V CDR1 and CDR2: LNHNV, YYDKDF (reference sequence). V lost 0 bases to trimming and J lost 2 bases, with 4 bases between them. The CDR3 DNA follows: TGTGCCACCAGCAGAGAACTTAACACTGAAGCTTTCTTT. Protein sequence: CATSRELNTEAFF.

J is TRBJ2-1 and V is TRBV25-1, with 8 bases that match TRBD1. V lost 6 bases and J lost 7; bases outside the gene matches: 5. This CDR3 region has 13 residues. Germline loops: CDR1 MGHDK, CDR2 SYGVNS. CDR3 protein: CASRTTGENEQFF. The CDR3 nucleotides read TGTGCCAGCAGAACGACAGGGGAAAATGAGCAGTTCTTC.

J is TRBJ2-3 and V is TRBV6-5; 7 bases align to TRBD2. After removal of 5 bases from V and 1 base from J, the junction contained 6 bases not matched to a gene. Per the germline V gene, CDR1 is MNHEY and CDR2 is SVGAGI. The CDR3 runs to 15 residues. The CDR3: CASSSGRVGTDTQYF. CDR3 bases: TGTGCCAGCAGTAGTGGGAGGGTGGGCACAGATACGCAGTATTTT.

This chain links TRBV18 with TRBJ2-2; 9 bases align to TRBD1. This CDR3 has 15 residues. Germline CDR1 is KGHSH and CDR2 is LQKENI. J gave up 7 bases and V 4 bases, and 7 bases lay outside the gene matches. CDR3 sequence (DNA): TGTGCCAGCTCACTCGGGACAGGGAATGTCGGGGAGCTGTTTTTT. Translation: CASSLGTGNVGELFF.

On this clone: Other DNA sequences from this sample encode an identical CDR3 as well. The rearrangement joins TRBV6-5 to TRBJ1-2; possibly TRBD1 for D (5 bases). V was cut by 2 bases and J by 7 bases, with 5 bases left in between. The germline CDR1 and CDR2 sequences are MNHEY and SVGAGI. The length of the CDR3 is 11 residues. The CDR3 nucleotides read TGTGCCAGCAGTTACGGGGGTGGCTACACCTTC. Protein sequence: CASSYGGGYTF.

The rearrangement links TRBV5-1 to TRBJ2-7; 12 bases are shared with TRBD1. With V trimmed by 2 bases and J by 5 bases, 8 bases remained unmatched. This CDR3 spans 16 amino acids. Germline CDR1 and CDR2: SGHRS and YFSETQ. The CDR3 DNA is TGCGCCAGCAGCTTTTCTCCCGGGACAGGGGGCGACGAGCAGTACTTC. Amino acid sequence: CASSFSPGTGGDEQYF.

This chain joins TRBV5-1 and TRBJ2-2; the D gene is possibly TRBD2 (5 bases). The CDR3 loop spans 16 amino acids. The V gene's germline CDR1 is SGHRS and CDR2 YFSETQ. Trimming stripped 1 base from V and 7 bases from J, with 17 bases between. CDR3 DNA: TGCGCCAGCAGCTTGCGTGGAGGTTCGGAAGTCGGGGAGCTGTTTTTT. Amino acids: CASSLRGGSEVGELFF.

The chain carries TRBV4-3 and TRBJ1-3, with D perhaps TRBD1 (5 bases). The CDR3 has 17 residues. Per the germline V gene, CDR1 is LGHNA and CDR2 is YSLEER. The V and J ends lost 0 bases and 3 bases respectively, with 15 bases between them. CDR3 amino acids: CASSQDWGGGVGNTIYF. CDR3 nucleotides: TGCGCCAGCAGCCAAGATTGGGGGGGAGGGGTTGGAAACACCATATATTTT.

This chain connects TRBV6-5 to TRBJ2-3; no clear D. Deletions cut 5 bases from V and 2 bases from J, with 11 bases between. CDR3 length: 14 residues. Per germline, CDR1 MNHEY and CDR2 SVGAGI. CDR3 DNA sequence: TGTGCCAGCAGTCGTCGGGTTCACACAGATACGCAGTATTTT. It encodes CASSRRVHTDTQYF.

Comment on this clone: The same CDR3 can be traced to other DNA sequences in this sample. This chain connects TRBV6-5 to TRBJ1-1; 8 positions agree with TRBD1. The CDR3 loop spans 13 amino acids. J lost 5 bases, V lost 5 bases, and 4 bases had no gene match. The V gene's germline CDR1 is MNHEY and CDR2 SVGAGI. The CDR3 reads CASSRTGGTEAFF. CDR3 DNA sequence: TGTGCCAGCAGTCGCACAGGGGGGACTGAAGCTTTCTTT.

The chain recombines TRBV7-2 with TRBJ1-1; D possibly corresponds to TRBD1 (5 bases). This CDR3 has 14 amino acids. Trimming took off 0 bases at V and 4 bases at J, with 9 bases between the two ends. In germline, CDR1 is SGHTA, CDR2 FQGNSA. CDR3: CASSLAVGPTEAFF. Written as DNA, the CDR3 is TGTGCCAGCAGCTTAGCGGTGGGGCCCACTGAAGCTTTCTTT.

V is TRBV10-1 and J is TRBJ1-1; tentatively, D is TRBD1 (5 bases). CDR1 is WNHNN, CDR2 SYGVQD, per germline (reference sequence). V lost 4 bases and J 1 base, leaving 10 bases between the germline ends. The CDR3 length is 14 residues. This CDR3 reads CASSADTKNTEAFF. DNA of the CDR3: TGCGCCAGCAGTGCGGACACAAAGAACACTGAAGCTTTCTTT.

V gene TRBV4-2 combines with J gene TRBJ1-6; 8 bases match TRBD1. After removal of 2 bases from V and 7 bases from J, the junction contained 4 bases not matched to a gene. CDR1 is LGHNA and CDR2 is YNFKEQ in the germline V gene. The CDR3 is made up of 15 amino acids. In DNA, the CDR3 is TGTGCCAGCAGCCAATACCGACAGGGGAATTCACCCCTCCACTTT. Its protein is CASSQYRQGNSPLHF.

This rearrangement joins TRBV6-5 to TRBJ2-3, with D perhaps matching TRBD1 (6 bases). V lost 0 bases and J lost 7, with 14 bases in between. The germline CDR1 and CDR2 sequences are MNHEY and SVGAGI. This CDR3 comprises 15 residues. CDR3 bases: TGTGCCAGCAGTTACTCGGACAGCCCGCCCAATACGCAGTATTTT. Amino acid sequence: CASSYSDSPPNTQYF.

The chain uses TRBV7-2 and TRBJ1-2; D call uncertain. The CDR3 spans 13 residues. Trimming removed 5 bases from V and 8 bases from J, with 15 bases in between. In germline, CDR1 is SGHTA, CDR2 FQGNSA. The DNA for the CDR3 is TGTGCCAGCAGCCCGAGGATTCTCGGGGGCTACACCTTC. Protein: CASSPRILGGYTF.

The chain links TRBV29-1 to TRBJ1-1; possible D gene TRBD1, 5 bases. The germline V gene has CDR1 SQVTM and CDR2 ANQGSEA. V lost 2 bases to trimming and J lost 0 bases, with 10 bases between them. CDR3 length: 14 amino acids. The CDR3 loop reads CSVERGFMNTEAFF. In DNA, the CDR3 is TGCAGCGTTGAAAGGGGTTTCATGAACACTGAAGCTTTCTTT.

In DNA, the CDR3 is TGTGCCAGCAGCGAGGACCGGAACTATGGCTACACCTTC. Translation gives CASSEDRNYGYTF. This rearrangement joins TRBV28 to TRBJ1-2; D not certain. Germline lookup yields CDR1 MDHEN and CDR2 SYDVKM. The CDR3 spans 13 residues. The V gene lost 6 bases and the J gene lost 2 bases, with 10 bases spanning the gap.

The genes are TRBV7-6 and TRBJ1-6, with 7 bases fitting TRBD1. The CDR3 length is 14 residues. With V trimmed by 5 bases and J by 7 bases, 5 bases remained unmatched. Germline CDR1 and CDR2: SGHVS and FNYEAQ. CDR3 sequence reads: CASSTRDSNSPLHF. The CDR3, as DNA: TGTGCCAGCAGCACCCGGGACAGCAATTCACCCCTCCACTTT.

CDR3 bases: TGCGCCAGCAGCTCAAGCGGGAGTACCTACGAGCAGTACTTC. Protein sequence: CASSSSGSTYEQYF. The chain couples TRBV5-1 to TRBJ2-7; 8 bases align to TRBD2. Germline values: CDR1 SGHRS, CDR2 YFSETQ. The CDR3 is 14 amino acids. Losses at the gene ends were 3 bases for V and 2 bases for J; bases not matched to a gene: 4. The complete variable domain, with remaining parts taken from reference TRBV5-1 and TRBJ2-7, reads KAGVTQTPRYLIKTRGQQVTLSCSPISGHRSVSWYQQTPGQGLQFLFEYFSETQRNKGNFPGRFSGRQFSNSRSEMNVSTLELGDSALYLCASSSSGSTYEQYFGPGTRLTVT.

This sequence joins TRBV9 and TRBJ2-1, with 8 bases aligning to TRBD1. V dropped 0 bases and J dropped 6; count of bases not matched to a gene: 14. The germline V gene has CDR1 SGDLS and CDR2 YYNGEE. The CDR3 sequence is 18 residues long. Here the CDR3 reads CASSVGLGTGISFNEQFF. The CDR3, as DNA: TGTGCCAGCAGCGTAGGATTGGGGACAGGAATTTCATTCAATGAGCAGTTCTTC.

V gene TRBV27 combines with J gene TRBJ2-3; 8 nucleotides match TRBD1. Germline V CDR1 and CDR2: MNHEY, SMNVEV (reference sequence). The trim removed 5 bases at V and 2 bases at J, leaving 6 bases unmatched. CDR3 length: 15 amino acids. CDR3 nucleotides: TGTGCCAGCAGTAACGGACAGGGATACACAGATACGCAGTATTTT. This encodes CASSNGQGYTDTQYF.

This rearrangement joins TRBV6-1 to TRBJ2-2; 9 bases are shared with TRBD1. The J segment lost 2 bases and the V segment lost 2 bases, leaving 6 bases of the junction unmatched. The CDR3 has 17 residues. The germline V gene encodes CDR1 MNHNS and CDR2 SASEGT. The CDR3 here is CASSEPGTGRNTGELFF. In DNA form, the CDR3 reads TGTGCCAGCAGTGAACCCGGGACAGGGAGAAACACCGGGGAGCTGTTTTTT.

V is TRBV2 and J is TRBJ2-4, with no clear D. The V gene's germline CDR1 is SNHLY and CDR2 FYNNEI. V was cut by 5 bases and J by 6 bases, with 17 bases left in between. This CDR3 is 15 amino acids long. The CDR3, as DNA: TGTGCCAGCAGTAAAGAGGTCCAAGGCGGAAACATTCAGTACTTC. It translates to CASSKEVQGGNIQYF.

In this sample, this clone turned up once. CDR3 nucleotide sequence: TGTGCCAGTAGTATAGAAACGGACACCGGGGAGCTGTTTTTT. Encoded protein: CASSIETDTGELFF. This chain connects TRBV19 to TRBJ2-2; D is uncertain. Germline assignment: CDR1 LNHDA and CDR2 SQIVND (reference sequence). The CDR3 extends over 14 amino acids. The V and J ends lost 0 bases and 3 bases respectively, with 5 bases between them.

The chain has TRBV5-1 and TRBJ2-5, with D possibly matching TRBD2 (5 bases). The germline CDR1 and CDR2 sequences are SGHRS and YFSETQ. The CDR3 is made up of 14 amino acids. V was pared by 1 base and J by 5 bases, with 12 bases between. This CDR3 reads CASSLSSTGETQYF. In nucleotides, the CDR3 is TGCGCCAGCAGCTTGAGTAGCACGGGGGAGACCCAGTACTTC.

The chain uses TRBV29-1 and TRBJ1-1, with D possibly matching TRBD1 (6 bases). CDR3 length: 13 amino acids. V lost 5 bases and J lost 2, with 12 bases in between. CDR1 is SQVTM and CDR2 is ANQGSEA in the germline V gene. CDR3 region: CSVSGQINTEAFF. CDR3 DNA: TGCAGCGTTAGCGGACAGATAAACACTGAAGCTTTCTTT. The whole variable domain, filled in from reference TRBV29-1 and TRBJ1-1, reads SAVISQKPSRDICQRGTSLTIQCQVDSQVTMMFWYRQQPGQSLTLIATANQGSEATYESGFVIDKFPISRPNLTFSTLTVSNMSPEDSSIYLCSVSGQINTEAFFGQGTRLTVV.

This chain links TRBV10-3 with TRBJ2-1, with D possibly matching TRBD2 (7 bases). Germline V gives CDR1 ENHRY, CDR2 SYGVKD. Trimming left V 10 bases short and J 6 bases short, with 16 bases between. The CDR3 covers 13 residues. For the CDR3, the DNA is TGTGCCACGGCACCTCGGGGGGCCAATGAGCAGTTCTTC. Translated, it gives CATAPRGANEQFF.